This TCR beta chain is drawn from a study of human T cells and chemical hapten exposure. The time point is: patch test 1, 2 weeks after DPC sensitization. The treatment is: therapeutic diphenylcyclopropenone sensitization with weekly scalp DPC. Patients had alopecia, were aged 18 to 70, and were not pregnant. Within the library, unique molecular identifiers were attached to each individual cDNA molecule. TCRdb fed the RACE reads into MiXCR, producing one record per CDR3 protein. The sample carries tens of thousands of distinct CDR3 sequences, 30% to 35% recorded once. The clonotype comes from a man aged 35 to 55 with alopecia areata. Some clones in this sample may be carry-over from other donors' samples. Material: whole blood, obtained in connection with sensitization to the hapten diphenylcyclopropenone (DPC).

CDR3 DNA: TGTGCCAGCCCCAGACTAGCGGAGGGGGCAGATACGCAGTATTTT. Translating gives CASPRLAEGADTQYF. The chain has TRBV2 and TRBJ2-3; 9 positions match TRBD2. There are 15 residues in the CDR3. The ends lost 8 bases at V and 4 bases at J; junction bases unmatched: 10. Germline V gene lookup returns CDR1 SNHLY and CDR2 FYNNEI. The whole variable domain, remainder taken from reference TRBV2 and TRBJ2-3, is EPEVTQTPSHQVTQMGQEVILRCVPISNHLYFYWYRQILGQKVEFLVSFYNNEISEKSEIFDDQFSVERPDGSNFTLKIRSTKLEDSAMYFCASPRLAEGADTQYFGPGTRLTVL.